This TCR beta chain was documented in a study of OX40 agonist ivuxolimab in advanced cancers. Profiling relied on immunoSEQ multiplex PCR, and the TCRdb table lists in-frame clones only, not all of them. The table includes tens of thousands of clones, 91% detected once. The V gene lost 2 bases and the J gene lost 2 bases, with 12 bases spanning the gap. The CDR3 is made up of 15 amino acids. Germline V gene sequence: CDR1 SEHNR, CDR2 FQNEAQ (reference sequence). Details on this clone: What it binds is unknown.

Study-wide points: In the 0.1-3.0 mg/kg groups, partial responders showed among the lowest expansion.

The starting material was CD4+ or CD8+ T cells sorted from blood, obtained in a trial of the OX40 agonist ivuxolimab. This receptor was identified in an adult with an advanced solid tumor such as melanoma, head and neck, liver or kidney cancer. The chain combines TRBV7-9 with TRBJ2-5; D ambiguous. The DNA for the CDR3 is TGTGCCAGCAGCTTAAACCCGACTGATCAAGAGACCCAGTACTTC. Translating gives CASSLNPTDQETQYF.